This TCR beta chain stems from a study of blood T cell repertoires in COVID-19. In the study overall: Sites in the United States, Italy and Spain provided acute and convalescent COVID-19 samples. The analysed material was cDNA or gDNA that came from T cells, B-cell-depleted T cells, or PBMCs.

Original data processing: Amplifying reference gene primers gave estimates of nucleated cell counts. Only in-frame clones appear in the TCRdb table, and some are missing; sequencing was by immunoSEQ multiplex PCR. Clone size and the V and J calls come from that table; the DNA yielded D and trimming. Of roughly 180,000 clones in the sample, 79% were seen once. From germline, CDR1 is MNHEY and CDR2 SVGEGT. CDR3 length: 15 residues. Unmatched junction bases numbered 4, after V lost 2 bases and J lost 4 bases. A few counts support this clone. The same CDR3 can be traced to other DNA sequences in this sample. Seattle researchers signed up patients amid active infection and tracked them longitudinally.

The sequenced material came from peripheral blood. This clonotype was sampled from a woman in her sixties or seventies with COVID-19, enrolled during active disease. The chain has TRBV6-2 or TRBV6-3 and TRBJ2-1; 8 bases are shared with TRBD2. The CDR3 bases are TGTGCCAGCAGTTACGAGCGGGAGACGTACAATGAGCAGTTCTTC. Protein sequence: CASSYERETYNEQFF.